The 19 T cell receptor beta chains reported below all come from one sample, sequenced in a study of blood T cells in healthy people across ages (dated by TCRdb to between 2015 and 2017). Libraries were prepared through 5' RACE. A second PCR of about 6 to 12 cycles was run with a J-beta primer mix and a sample-barcoded 5' primer. The public reads were quality trimmed at Q25 with fastp and then assembled into clones with MiXCR by TCRdb, keeping productive beta chains. Entries that share a CDR3 protein sequence are merged under the most common genes and DNA. The sample has 1.8 million or so distinct CDR3 sequences on record, 39% of them singletons. The ten most abundant clones make up about 21% of the sample. The source material was blood. The receptors come from a human donor in good health.

This clonotype appeared a single time. This rearrangement joins TRBV2 to TRBJ2-6; D gene ambiguous. Germline V gene sequence: CDR1 SNHLY, CDR2 FYNNEI. Trimming stripped 8 bases from V and 6 bases from J, with 14 bases between. This CDR3 region has 14 residues. The CDR3 coding sequence is TGTGCCAGCCGGCCATCGGCCCCGGCCAACGTCCTGACTTTC. Amino acids: CASRPSAPANVLTF. The full variable domain, in which reference TRBV2 and TRBJ2-6 provide the parts outside the CDR3, is EPEVTQTPSHQVTQMGQEVILRCVPISNHLYFYWYRQILGQKVEFLVSFYNNEISEKSEIFDDQFSVERPDGSNFTLKIRSTKLEDSAMYFCASRPSAPANVLTFGAGSRLTVL.

Worth noting for this clonotype: At one of its ends the junction is not consistent with the germline gene, which may arise from a read error. The V and J genes are TRBV3-1 and TRBJ2-2; TRBD2 might be the D (6 bases). Looked up from germline, CDR1 is LGHDT and CDR2 is YNNKEL (reference sequence). The CDR3 loop spans 15 amino acids. The CDR3 spells CASSQGSGDTGELFF. The CDR3 coding sequence is TGCGCCAGCAGCCAAGGTAGCGGAGACACCGGGGAGCTGTTTTTT.

This clonotype turned up a few times. This CDR3 is CASSPRGTANQETQYF. The CDR3 coding sequence is TGTGCCAGCAGCCCGAGGGGGACGGCCAACCAAGAGACCCAGTACTTC. The chain is built from TRBV7-3 and TRBJ2-5, with D tentatively TRBD1 (6 bases). The CDR3 sequence is 16 residues long. Germline V gene data show CDR1 as SGHTA and CDR2 as FQGTGA. The germline V and J ends were trimmed by 5 bases and 0 bases, with 16 bases remaining between them.

V is TRBV5-1 and J is TRBJ2-3, with D possibly matching TRBD2 (7 bases). Trimming removed 0 bases at V and 2 bases at J, with 16 bases between. The germline V gene encodes CDR1 SGHRS and CDR2 YFSETQ. The CDR3 is made up of 17 amino acids. The CDR3 nucleotides read TGCGCCAGCAGCTTGGCGGGGGGCGGGGACTTCACAGATACGCAGTATTTT. This sequence encodes CASSLAGGGDFTDTQYF.

The J gene is TRBJ2-7, the V gene TRBV27, with D possibly being TRBD1 (6 bases). Germline assignment: CDR1 MNHEY and CDR2 SMNVEV (reference sequence). CDR3 size: 15 residues. Trimming removed 6 bases from V and 2 bases from J, with 17 bases in between. The CDR3 region has the DNA TGTGCCAGCAGCTTCACAGGGTCGATTCCCTACGAGCAGTACTTC. It encodes CASSFTGSIPYEQYF.

The chain recombines TRBV12-3 or TRBV12-4 with TRBJ1-5, with TRBD1 as a possible D gene (6 bases). This CDR3 spans 15 amino acids. The germline V and J ends were trimmed by 4 bases and 0 bases, with 10 bases remaining between them. The CDR3 DNA sequence: TGTGCCAGCAGTTCAGGGGTAAATAGCAATCAGCCCCAGCATTTT. The encoded protein is CASSSGVNSNQPQHF.

The chain employs TRBV4-2 and TRBJ2-5, with TRBD1 matching 7 bases. Germline assignment: CDR1 LGHNA and CDR2 YNFKEQ. The CDR3 sequence is 13 residues long. J lost 5 bases, V lost 3 bases, and 3 bases had no gene match. For the CDR3, the DNA is TGTGCCAGCAGCCACCTGACAGGGGAGACCCAGTACTTC. Translation: CASSHLTGETQYF.

This clonotype has only a few counts. The chain is built from TRBV7-2 and TRBJ1-2; a weak D match, TRBD1 (5 bases). Germline lookup yields CDR1 SGHTA and CDR2 FQGNSA. There are 15 residues in the CDR3. V lost 1 base to trimming and J lost 2 bases, with 11 bases between them. CDR3 nucleotides: TGTGCCAGCAGCTTAGGGTCAGGGATGAACTATGGCTACACCTTC. Translation gives CASSLGSGMNYGYTF.

The chain carries TRBV29-1 and TRBJ2-1; D might be TRBD1 (6 bases). The V and J ends lost 3 bases and 9 bases respectively, with 18 bases between them. CDR1 is SQVTM, CDR2 ANQGSEA, per germline. The CDR3 is 14 residues long. The CDR3 region has the DNA TGCAGCGTTGAGTTGGGTCAGGGGCTGGTTGAGCAGTTCTTC. Protein product: CSVELGQGLVEQFF.

V and J are TRBV3-1 and TRBJ2-7; the match to TRBD1 covers 7 bases. Germline V gene sequence: CDR1 LGHDT, CDR2 YNNKEL (reference sequence). The CDR3 loop spans 15 amino acids. Losses at the gene ends were 4 bases for V and 7 bases for J; bases not matched to a gene: 13. In nucleotides, the CDR3 is TGTGCCAGCAGCCCGTTGACAGGGATCTCGGGTGAGCAGTACTTC. Amino acid sequence: CASSPLTGISGEQYF.

The chain links TRBV18 to TRBJ1-1; D call uncertain. This CDR3 has 16 amino acids. CDR1 is KGHSH and CDR2 is LQKENI in the germline V gene. V lost 3 bases, J lost 7 bases, and 21 bases lay in between. The CDR3 region has the DNA TGTGCCAGCTCACCGCCTTTTGGAGACCTACGGAATGAAGCTTTCTTT. It codes for CASSPPFGDLRNEAFF.

V is TRBV29-1 and J is TRBJ2-1; 9 nucleotides line up with TRBD1. The CDR3 is 15 amino acids. The germline CDR1 and CDR2 sequences are SQVTM and ANQGSEA. V dropped 4 bases and J dropped 6; count of bases not matched to a gene: 10. The DNA for the CDR3 is TGCAGCGTTGTAGGCAACAGGGGGCGACTCAATGAGCAGTTCTTC. Translation: CSVVGNRGRLNEQFF.

In its sample, this clonotype was seen a few times. V and J are TRBV7-2 and TRBJ2-1; 10 nucleotides align to TRBD2. V lost 6 bases to trimming and J lost 9 bases; unmatched junction nucleotides: 8. The V gene's germline CDR1 is SGHTA and CDR2 FQGNSA. This CDR3 has 14 residues. The CDR3 nucleotides read TGTGCCAGCAGTTATCTAGCGGGGGTGGCTGAGCAGTTCTTC. Amino acids: CASSYLAGVAEQFF.

The chain employs TRBV11-2 and TRBJ2-7; D may match TRBD1 or TRBD2 (5 bases each). Germline V gene data show CDR1 as SGHAT and CDR2 as FQNNGV. The CDR3 is 15 amino acids. V shed 2 bases and J shed 3 bases, with 14 bases lying between them. The CDR3 coding sequence is TGTGCCAGCAGCTTATCGGGGCAGGACTTCTACGAGCAGTACTTC. As protein: CASSLSGQDFYEQYF.

This clonotype appeared once. This CDR3 is CASSTPYRARTEAFF. In DNA, the CDR3 is TGTGCCAGCAGTACTCCCTACAGGGCCCGAACTGAAGCTTTCTTT. The gene calls are TRBV6-5 and TRBJ1-1; D is perhaps TRBD1 (6 bases). Trimming pared 5 bases from V and 5 bases from J, leaving 18 bases between. CDR1 and CDR2 from the germline V gene are MNHEY and SVGAGI. The CDR3 consists of 15 residues.

The chain employs TRBV6-5 and TRBJ1-2; D may be TRBD1 (5 bases). Germline loops: CDR1 MNHEY, CDR2 SVGAGI. The CDR3 loop spans 15 amino acids. Trimming shortened V by 6 bases and J by 2 bases, and 16 bases separated the two germline ends. The CDR3 bases are TGTGCCAGCAGGCACACGGGGGTATTAAACTATGGCTACACCTTC. Protein: CASRHTGVLNYGYTF.

The rearrangement links TRBV6-2 or TRBV6-3 to TRBJ1-2; TRBD1 matches at 8 bases. J lost 1 base, V lost 6 bases, and 7 bases had no gene match. Germline lookup yields CDR1 MNHEY and CDR2 SVGEGT. There are 15 residues in the CDR3. CDR3 coding DNA: TGTGCCAGCAGATACGGACAGGGTCTTAACTATGGCTACACCTTC. Amino acids: CASRYGQGLNYGYTF.

In this sample, this clonotype turned up a few times. The genes are TRBV29-1 and TRBJ1-1, with no clear D. The CDR3 has 14 amino acids. The V gene lost 8 bases and the J gene lost 0 bases, with 16 bases spanning the gap. CDR1 is SQVTM, CDR2 ANQGSEA, per germline. CDR3 DNA: TGCAGCTGTTCACGACTGACAATGAACACTGAAGCTTTCTTT. Amino acid sequence: CSCSRLTMNTEAFF.

V is TRBV3-1 and J is TRBJ1-1, with D maybe TRBD1 (5 bases). V gave up 4 bases and J gave up 4 bases, with 16 bases separating them. This CDR3 region has 15 residues. Per the germline V gene, CDR1 is LGHDT and CDR2 is YNNKEL (reference sequence). Here the CDR3 DNA reads TGTGCCAGCAGCCGGGGACGGGTCGGGGGCACTGAAGCTTTCTTT. This translates into CASSRGRVGGTEAFF.